Below are 25 T cell receptor beta chains sequenced from a single sample in a study of blood T cell repertoires in COVID-19. This table comes from immunoSEQ multiplex PCR, and its TCRdb copy is limited to in-frame clones, with some not included. The repertoire holds 68,000 or so clones, 65% to 80% seen once, with approximately 23% in the top ten. The sample taken for sequencing was peripheral blood. Receptor source: a human donor in a cohort sampled during active COVID-19.

V gene TRBV6-1 combines with J gene TRBJ2-7, with D unclear. The V gene's germline CDR1 is MNHNS and CDR2 SASEGT. The CDR3 spans 12 residues. V was shortened by 2 bases and J by 6 bases, with 8 bases between the two germline ends. The CDR3 DNA follows: TGTGCCAGCAGTGAACTGAGTCGCGAGCAGTACTTC. Protein sequence: CASSELSREQYF.

The chain uses TRBV6-5 and TRBJ2-1, with D hard to call. This CDR3 is 12 amino acids long. The ends were cut back, 4 bases at V and 2 bases at J, with 3 bases in the middle. Germline V CDR1 and CDR2: MNHEY, SVGAGI. CDR3 amino acids: CASSSTYNEQFF. CDR3 nucleotides: TGTGCCAGCAGTTCTACCTACAATGAGCAGTTCTTC.

The gene calls are TRBV3-1 (or the pseudogene TRBV3-2) and TRBJ2-1; possible D gene TRBD2, 6 bases. CDR3 length: 15 residues. Per germline, CDR1 LGHDT and CDR2 YNNKEL (reference sequence). Trimming left V 4 bases short and J 9 bases short, with 19 bases between. The CDR3 here is CASSLPLTSMAEQFF. The CDR3 coding sequence is TGTGCCAGCAGCCTCCCCTTGACTAGTATGGCTGAGCAGTTCTTC.

This chain links TRBV2 with TRBJ1-6, with a tentative D call TRBD1 (6 bases). Per germline, CDR1 SNHLY and CDR2 FYNNEI. Trimming removed 2 bases at V and 14 bases at J, with 13 bases between. This CDR3 is built from 13 residues. The CDR3 here is CASSEIQGFALHF. The CDR3 DNA reads as TGTGCCAGCAGTGAAATTCAGGGGTTCGCCCTCCACTTT.

This chain joins TRBV7-9 and TRBJ1-1; TRBD1 might be the D (6 bases). V was trimmed by 5 bases and J by 4 bases, leaving 14 bases between them. The CDR3 contains 14 residues. Germline V gene lookup returns CDR1 SEHNR and CDR2 FQNEAQ (reference sequence). For the CDR3, the DNA is TGTGCCAGCAGCCAACAGGGTTCGGGCACTGAAGCTTTCTTT. This gives the protein CASSQQGSGTEAFF.

This clone was detected a few times. CDR3 bases: TGCGCCAGCCAGGGACTAGGGAACACCGGGGAGCTGTTTTTT. The encoded protein is CASQGLGNTGELFF. This sequence joins TRBV5-1 and TRBJ2-2; 8 nucleotides align to TRBD2. V was pared by 7 bases and J by 1 base, with 3 bases of the junction left unmatched. CDR1 and CDR2 from the germline V gene are SGHRS and YFSETQ. CDR3 size: 14 residues.

The chain joins TRBV11-3 to TRBJ2-1; D gene ambiguous. This CDR3 has 13 amino acids. CDR1 is SGHNT and CDR2 is YENEEA in the germline V gene. V was clipped by 0 bases and J by 4 bases, with 4 bases between them. The chain's CDR3 is CASSLESYNEQFF. The CDR3 coding sequence is TGTGCCAGCAGCTTAGAGAGTTACAATGAGCAGTTCTTC.

This chain links TRBV2 with TRBJ1-1; a possible D gene is TRBD1 (6 bases). The V and J ends lost 1 base and 6 bases respectively, with 9 bases between them. Germline CDR1 SNHLY, CDR2 FYNNEI. The CDR3 runs 13 residues. CDR3 in amino acids: CASSEEGDAEAFF. The DNA of the CDR3 is TGTGCCAGCAGTGAAGAGGGGGACGCTGAAGCTTTCTTT.

V and J are TRBV21-1 and TRBJ2-4; the table's D call TRBD1 went unverified against the DNA. TRBV21-1 is an annotated pseudogene. The CDR3 loop spans 18 amino acids. The CDR3: CASSNRPVQGPAKNIQYF. The CDR3 nucleotides are TGTGCCAGCAGCAATCGACCCGTTCAGGGTCCTGCCAAAAACATTCAGTACTTC.

The chain couples TRBV20-1 to TRBJ2-5; D perhaps matches TRBD1 (5 bases). CDR1 and CDR2 from the germline V gene are DFQATT and SNEGSKA (reference sequence). The V gene lost 3 bases and the J gene lost 4 bases, with 12 bases spanning the gap. The CDR3 contains 13 residues. The CDR3 DNA sequence: TGCAGTGCTAGTAAGGGGCTCGGAGAGACCCAGTACTTC. Its translation: CSASKGLGETQYF.

V gene TRBV25-1 combines with J gene TRBJ2-3; weak D call: TRBD2 (5 bases). The CDR3 sequence is 13 residues long. V lost 11 bases to trimming and J lost 4 bases, with 16 bases between them. Germline V gives CDR1 MGHDK, CDR2 SYGVNS. The CDR3, as DNA: TGTGCCGGCGGGTGGTCGGGCGCAGATACGCAGTATTTT. Amino acid sequence: CAGGWSGADTQYF.

CDR3 in amino acids: CASRPSGGRLNTEAFF. The DNA of the CDR3 is TGTGCCAGCCGCCCTTCGGGAGGGCGGTTGAACACTGAAGCTTTCTTT. This sequence joins TRBV28 and TRBJ1-1, with D unclear. CDR1 is MDHEN, CDR2 SYDVKM, per germline. There are 16 residues in the CDR3. V lost 8 bases and J 0 bases, leaving 19 bases between the germline ends. The full variable domain, with the rest looked up from reference TRBV28 and TRBJ1-1, is DVKVTQSSRYLVKRTGEKVFLECVQDMDHENMFWYRQDPGLGLRLIYFSYDVKMKEKGDIPEGYSVSREKKERFSLILESASTNQTSMYLCASRPSGGRLNTEAFFGQGTRLTVV.

CDR3 bases: TGTGCCAGTGGACAGGGCCGAAACACCATATATTTT. It encodes CASGQGRNTIYF. V is TRBV19 and J is TRBJ1-3, with TRBD1 matching over 8 bases. With 8 bases clipped from V and 5 bases from J, the junction kept 2 bases outside the gene matches. The CDR3 sequence is 12 residues long. Germline V gene lookup returns CDR1 LNHDA and CDR2 SQIVND (reference sequence).

This clone has a single count. V gene TRBV29-1 combines with J gene TRBJ1-1, with 8 bases matching TRBD1. CDR1 is SQVTM, CDR2 ANQGSEA, per germline. The CDR3 is 16 amino acids. The V and J ends lost 8 bases and 5 bases, in that order; junction bases with no gene match: 19. This CDR3 is CSTGPGQGAGTTEAFF. In DNA, the CDR3 is TGCAGCACCGGACCCGGCCAGGGGGCGGGGACTACTGAAGCTTTCTTT.

In its sample, this clone was seen a few times. The J gene is TRBJ2-7, the V gene TRBV5-1; 7 nucleotides align to TRBD2. The V segment lost 4 bases and the J segment 0 bases; nucleotides outside the gene matches: 10. Germline V gene sequence: CDR1 SGHRS, CDR2 YFSETQ. The CDR3 totals 16 residues. CDR3 in amino acids: CASSPTTAGPSYEQYF. The CDR3 DNA reads TGCGCCAGCAGCCCAACCACAGCGGGACCCTCCTACGAGCAGTACTTC.

The chain couples TRBV5-1 to TRBJ2-7; TRBD2 aligns across 7 bases. Trimming took 1 base from V and 4 from J; bases not matched to a gene: 5. Germline lookup yields CDR1 SGHRS and CDR2 YFSETQ. This CDR3 has 14 amino acids. The CDR3 DNA follows: TGCGCCAGCAGCTTGATCCAGGGAGGGTACGAGCAGTACTTC. Its translation is CASSLIQGGYEQYF. Filled out from reference TRBV5-1 and TRBJ2-7, the complete variable domain reads KAGVTQTPRYLIKTRGQQVTLSCSPISGHRSVSWYQQTPGQGLQFLFEYFSETQRNKGNFPGRFSGRQFSNSRSEMNVSTLELGDSALYLCASSLIQGGYEQYFGPGTRLTVT.

The chain has TRBV5-6 and TRBJ2-2, with D hard to call. V lost 0 bases to trimming and J lost 4 bases, with 19 bases between them. The CDR3 runs 18 residues. Germline values: CDR1 SGHDT, CDR2 YYEEEE. CDR3 loop: CASSLGVGSAMSTGELFF. CDR3 DNA sequence: TGTGCCAGCAGCTTGGGAGTGGGCTCTGCTATGTCCACCGGGGAGCTGTTTTTT.

CDR3 DNA sequence: TGTGCCAGCAGTTTAGTAGGAGGCAGCTCCTACGAGCAGTACTTC. It codes for CASSLVGGSSYEQYF. The chain has TRBV28 and TRBJ2-7, with D perhaps TRBD2 (5 bases). The germline CDR1 and CDR2 sequences are MDHEN and SYDVKM. The CDR3 spans 15 residues. V was shortened by 2 bases and J by 0 bases, with 11 bases between the two germline ends.

Only a few counts were recorded for this clone. The chain employs TRBV28 and TRBJ2-7, with D possibly matching TRBD2 (5 bases). CDR3 size: 15 residues. CDR1 and CDR2 from the germline V gene are MDHEN and SYDVKM. V lost 7 bases and J 0 bases, leaving 16 bases between the germline ends. DNA for the CDR3: TGTGCCAGCATCGCGGTGGGAGAGTCCTCCTACGAGCAGTACTTC. It translates to CASIAVGESSYEQYF.

The chain links TRBV11-2 to TRBJ1-2; D ambiguous. The V gene lost 0 bases and the J gene lost 4 bases, with 6 bases spanning the gap. The germline gives CDR1 SGHAT, CDR2 FQNNGV. The CDR3 has 13 amino acids. CDR3 sequence: CASSLDKLYGYTF. CDR3 DNA sequence: TGTGCCAGCAGCTTAGACAAGCTCTATGGCTACACCTTC.

The chain employs TRBV3-1 (or the pseudogene TRBV3-2) and TRBJ2-5, with D possibly being TRBD1 (5 bases). The CDR3 totals 17 residues. Germline CDR1 is LGHDT and CDR2 is YNNKEL (reference sequence). V shed 1 base and J shed 3 bases, with 18 bases lying between them. The CDR3 loop is CASSQGMTDTSKETQYF. The CDR3 DNA reads as TGTGCCAGCAGCCAAGGGATGACGGACACGTCCAAAGAGACCCAGTACTTC.

This chain connects TRBV7-2 to TRBJ2-3, with 13 bases lining up with TRBD2. There are 16 residues in the CDR3. Looked up from germline, CDR1 is SGHTA and CDR2 is FQGNSA. The V and J ends lost 3 bases and 6 bases, in that order; junction bases with no gene match: 6. Here the CDR3 reads CASSLTSGRRLDTQYF. As DNA, the CDR3 is TGTGCCAGCAGCTTGACTAGCGGGAGGAGGCTGGATACGCAGTATTTT.

This clone was observed a handful of times. The CDR3 loop is CASSYGQGRHYNEQFF. The DNA for the CDR3 is TGTGCCAGCAGTTATGGACAGGGCAGACACTACAATGAGCAGTTCTTC. This chain joins TRBV7-8 and TRBJ2-1; 8 bases agree with TRBD1. V lost 6 bases to trimming and J lost 3 bases; unmatched junction nucleotides: 10. The CDR3 covers 16 residues. Germline V gene lookup returns CDR1 SGHVS and CDR2 FQNEAQ.

V gene TRBV2 combines with J gene TRBJ2-5; D perhaps matches TRBD2 (7 bases). The germline CDR1 and CDR2 sequences are SNHLY and FYNNEI. This CDR3 comprises 14 residues. Trimming shortened V by 10 bases and J by 6 bases, and 21 bases separated the two germline ends. This chain's CDR3 is CATVRGGTSKTQYF. The DNA of the CDR3 is TGTGCCACCGTTAGGGGGGGGACCAGTAAGACCCAGTACTTC.

V gene TRBV25-1 combines with J gene TRBJ1-1; D is unresolved. Germline V gene sequence: CDR1 MGHDK, CDR2 SYGVNS. V was shortened by 5 bases and J by 0 bases, with 13 bases between the two germline ends. The CDR3 is made up of 15 amino acids. CDR3 residues: CASSPREYMNTEAFF. The CDR3 DNA sequence: TGTGCCAGCAGTCCTAGGGAGTACATGAACACTGAAGCTTTCTTT.